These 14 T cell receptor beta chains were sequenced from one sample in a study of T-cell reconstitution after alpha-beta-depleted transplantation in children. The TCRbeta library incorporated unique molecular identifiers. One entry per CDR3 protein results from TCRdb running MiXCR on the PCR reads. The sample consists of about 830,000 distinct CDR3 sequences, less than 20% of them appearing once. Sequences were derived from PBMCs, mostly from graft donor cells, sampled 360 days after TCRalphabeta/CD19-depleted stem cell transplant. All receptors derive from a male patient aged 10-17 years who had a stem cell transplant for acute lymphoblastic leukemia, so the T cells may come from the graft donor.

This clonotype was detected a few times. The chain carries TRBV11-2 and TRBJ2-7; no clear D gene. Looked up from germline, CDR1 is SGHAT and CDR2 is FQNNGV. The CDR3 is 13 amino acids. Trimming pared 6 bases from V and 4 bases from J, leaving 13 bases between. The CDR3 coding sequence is TGTGCCAGCAGTCCATGGAGTATTTACGAGCAGTACTTC. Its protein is CASSPWSIYEQYF.

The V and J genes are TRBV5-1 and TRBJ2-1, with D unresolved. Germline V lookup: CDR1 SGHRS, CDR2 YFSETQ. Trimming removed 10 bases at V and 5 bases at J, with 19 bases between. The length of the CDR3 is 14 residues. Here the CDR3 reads CAETNRSSDNEQFF. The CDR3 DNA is TGCGCCGAAACTAATCGGTCATCCGACAATGAGCAGTTCTTC.

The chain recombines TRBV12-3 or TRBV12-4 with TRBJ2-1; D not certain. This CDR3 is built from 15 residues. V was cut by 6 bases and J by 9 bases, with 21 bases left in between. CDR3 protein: CASRTNRNDHLEQFF. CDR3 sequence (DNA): TGTGCCAGCAGAACTAACCGTAATGACCACCTTGAGCAGTTCTTC.

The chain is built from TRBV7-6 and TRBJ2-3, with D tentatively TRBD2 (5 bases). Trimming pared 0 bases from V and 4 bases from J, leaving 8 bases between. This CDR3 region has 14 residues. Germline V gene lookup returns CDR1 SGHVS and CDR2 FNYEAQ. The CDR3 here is CASSLALEADTQYF. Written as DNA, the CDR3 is TGTGCCAGCAGCTTAGCGTTGGAGGCAGATACGCAGTATTTT.

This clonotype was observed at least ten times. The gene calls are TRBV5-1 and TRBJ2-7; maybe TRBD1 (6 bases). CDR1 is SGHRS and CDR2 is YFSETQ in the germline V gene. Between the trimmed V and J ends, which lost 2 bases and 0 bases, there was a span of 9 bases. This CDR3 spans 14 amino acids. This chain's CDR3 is CASSLGGLSYEQYF. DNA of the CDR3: TGCGCCAGCAGCTTAGGGGGTCTCTCCTACGAGCAGTACTTC. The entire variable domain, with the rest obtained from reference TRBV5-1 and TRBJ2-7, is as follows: KAGVTQTPRYLIKTRGQQVTLSCSPISGHRSVSWYQQTPGQGLQFLFEYFSETQRNKGNFPGRFSGRQFSNSRSEMNVSTLELGDSALYLCASSLGGLSYEQYFGPGTRLTVT.

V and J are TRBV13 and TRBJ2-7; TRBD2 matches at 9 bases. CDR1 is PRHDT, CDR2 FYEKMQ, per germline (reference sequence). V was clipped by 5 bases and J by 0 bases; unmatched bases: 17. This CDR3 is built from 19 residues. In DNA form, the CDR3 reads TGTGCCAGCAGCGGCATCCCCGGGACTAGCAGAAGGAGCTCCTACGAGCAGTACTTC. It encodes CASSGIPGTSRRSSYEQYF.

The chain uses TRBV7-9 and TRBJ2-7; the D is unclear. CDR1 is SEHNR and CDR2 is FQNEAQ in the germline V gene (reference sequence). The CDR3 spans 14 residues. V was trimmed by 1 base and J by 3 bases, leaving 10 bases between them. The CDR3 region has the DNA TGTGCCAGCAGCTTAGTCGGCGTTAACTACGAGCAGTACTTC. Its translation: CASSLVGVNYEQYF. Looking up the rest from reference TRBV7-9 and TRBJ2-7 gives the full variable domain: DTGVSQNPRHKITKRGQNVTFRCDPISEHNRLYWYRQTLGQGPEFLTYFQNEAQLEKSRLLSDRFSAERPKGSFSTLEIQRTEQGDSAMYLCASSLVGVNYEQYFGPGTRLTVT.

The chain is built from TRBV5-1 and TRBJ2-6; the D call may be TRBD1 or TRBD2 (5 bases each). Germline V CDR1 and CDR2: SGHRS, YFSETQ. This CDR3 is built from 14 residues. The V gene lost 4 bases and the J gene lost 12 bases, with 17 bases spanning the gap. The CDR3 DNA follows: TGCGCCAGCAGCCCCTCCGGGACGCCCCGCGTCCTGACTTTC. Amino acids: CASSPSGTPRVLTF.

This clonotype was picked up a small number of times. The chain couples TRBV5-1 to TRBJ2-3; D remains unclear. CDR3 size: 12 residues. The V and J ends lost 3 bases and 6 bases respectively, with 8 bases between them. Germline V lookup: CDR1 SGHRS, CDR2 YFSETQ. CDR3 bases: TGCGCCAGCAGCTATCCAAAGGATACGCAGTATTTT. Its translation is CASSYPKDTQYF.

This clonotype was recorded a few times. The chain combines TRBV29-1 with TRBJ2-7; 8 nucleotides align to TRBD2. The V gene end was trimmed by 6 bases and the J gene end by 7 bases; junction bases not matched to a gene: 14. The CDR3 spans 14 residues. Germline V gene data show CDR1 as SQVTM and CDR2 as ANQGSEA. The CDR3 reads CSVVLADAIWEQYF. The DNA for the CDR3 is TGCAGCGTCGTACTAGCGGACGCGATATGGGAGCAGTACTTC.

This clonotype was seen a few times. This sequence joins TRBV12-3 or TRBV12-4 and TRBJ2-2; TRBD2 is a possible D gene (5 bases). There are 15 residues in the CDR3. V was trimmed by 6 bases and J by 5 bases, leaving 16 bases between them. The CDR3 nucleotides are TGTGCCAGCAGGGCACCGGGAATACGGACCGGGGAGCTGTTTTTT. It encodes CASRAPGIRTGELFF.

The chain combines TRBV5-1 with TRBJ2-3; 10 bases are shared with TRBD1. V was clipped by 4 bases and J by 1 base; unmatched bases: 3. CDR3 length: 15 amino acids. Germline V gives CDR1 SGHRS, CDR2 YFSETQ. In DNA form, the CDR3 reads TGCGCCAGCAGCACCGGGACAGGGGGCACAGATACGCAGTATTTT. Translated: CASSTGTGGTDTQYF.

The CDR3 coding sequence is TGTGCCAGCAGTTTTGAGGGGAGGGGACAAGAGACCCAGTACTTC. This sequence encodes CASSFEGRGQETQYF. The chain is built from TRBV27 and TRBJ2-5; 7 bases are a match to TRBD2. This CDR3 has 15 residues. The trim removed 3 bases at V and 2 bases at J, leaving 6 bases unmatched. CDR1 MNHEY and CDR2 SMNVEV come from the germline V gene (reference sequence).

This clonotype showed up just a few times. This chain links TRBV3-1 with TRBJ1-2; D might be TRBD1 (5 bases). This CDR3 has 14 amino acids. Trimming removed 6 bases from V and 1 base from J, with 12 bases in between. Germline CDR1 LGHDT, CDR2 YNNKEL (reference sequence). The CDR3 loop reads CASSPGLLNYGYTF. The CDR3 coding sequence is TGTGCCAGCAGTCCGGGACTCCTTAACTATGGCTACACCTTC.